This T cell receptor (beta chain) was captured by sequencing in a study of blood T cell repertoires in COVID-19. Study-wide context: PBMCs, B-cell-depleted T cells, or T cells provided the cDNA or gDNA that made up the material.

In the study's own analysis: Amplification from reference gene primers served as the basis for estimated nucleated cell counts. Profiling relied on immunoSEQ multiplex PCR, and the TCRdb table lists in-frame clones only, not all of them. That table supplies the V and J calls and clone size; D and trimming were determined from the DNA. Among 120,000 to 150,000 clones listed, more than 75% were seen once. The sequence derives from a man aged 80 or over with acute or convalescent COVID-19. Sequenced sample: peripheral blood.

The CDR3 region is CASSQGQLGPQHF. The DNA for the CDR3 is TGTGCCAGCAGCCAGGGACAGCTAGGGCCCCAGCATTTT. The genes are TRBV3-1 (or the pseudogene TRBV3-2) and TRBJ1-5; TRBD1 matches at 7 bases. This CDR3 has 13 amino acids. Germline assignment: CDR1 LGHDT and CDR2 YNNKEL (reference sequence). J gave up 9 bases and V 3 bases, and 5 bases lay outside the gene matches.